The 22 T cell receptor beta chains presented below share a single source sample, sequenced in a study of OX40 agonist ivuxolimab in advanced cancers. Library prep was done by the immunoSEQ multiplex PCR assay. TCRdb took this table from immuneACCESS and kept in-frame rearrangements with V and J called. Such tables lack part of the clones; where checked against another copy, unresolved V genes explain under half of the gap, and the rest is unexplained. The sample data list nearly 110,000 clones, and about 91% of these were observed just once. The top ten clonotypes cover 0.95% to 1.5% of the sample. This specimen consisted of CD4+ or CD8+ T cells sorted from blood, obtained in a trial of the OX40 agonist ivuxolimab. The receptors shown here come from an adult with an advanced solid tumor such as melanoma, head and neck, liver or kidney cancer.

This clone was found once. V is TRBV2 and J is TRBJ2-5, with a weak D call TRBD2 (5 bases). The last part of the DNA fits TRBJ2-7 better; the J call may be wrong. This CDR3 has 14 residues. Germline CDR1 and CDR2: SNHLY and FYNNEI. The CDR3 DNA reads as TGTGCCAGCAGTGAAAGAGCGGACTCCTACGAGCAGTACTTC. It codes for CASSERADSYEQYF.

V usage is TRBV6-1 and J usage is TRBJ2-7, with 15 bases identical to TRBD2. Per germline, CDR1 MNHNS and CDR2 SASEGT. The CDR3 is 14 residues long. V was clipped by 9 bases and J by 6 bases; unmatched bases: 6. The CDR3 coding sequence is TGTGCCAGTAAGGGACTAGCGGGAGGAGTCGAGCAGTACTTC. Protein sequence: CASKGLAGGVEQYF.

The gene calls are TRBV7-9 and TRBJ2-3; D call uncertain. The CDR3 contains 12 residues. From germline, CDR1 is SEHNR and CDR2 FQNEAQ (reference sequence). With 0 bases removed from V and 7 bases from J, the gap between germline ends came to 5 bases. CDR3 amino acids: CASSLAGNTQYF. Here the CDR3 DNA reads TGTGCCAGCAGCTTAGCGGGAAATACGCAGTATTTT.

The rearrangement links TRBV5-4 to TRBJ1-5; TRBD1 might be the D (5 bases). This CDR3 region has 14 residues. Germline lookup yields CDR1 SGHNT and CDR2 YYREEE (reference sequence). V lost 4 bases and J lost 7, with 15 bases in between. The CDR3 loop is CASSQDGGDQPQHF. The CDR3 DNA reads as TGTGCCAGCAGCCAGGACGGGGGAGACCAGCCCCAGCATTTT.

In DNA form, the CDR3 reads TGTGCCAGCAGCTTAGATCAGTCGGCAGGACTAAAGGGCTACACCTTC. This encodes CASSLDQSAGLKGYTF. This chain connects TRBV7-9 to TRBJ1-2; unclear D gene. Germline V gene data show CDR1 as SEHNR and CDR2 as FQNEAQ (reference sequence). Trimming took off 1 base at V and 8 bases at J, with 20 bases between the two ends. The CDR3 runs 16 residues.

The chain is built from TRBV2 and TRBJ2-7; TRBD1 agrees at 10 bases. V dropped 7 bases and J dropped 5; count of bases not matched to a gene: 11. The CDR3 is 15 residues long. CDR1 and CDR2 (germline): SNHLY, FYNNEI. CDR3 nucleotide sequence: TGTGCCAGCACACGCGGGGCCGGGACAGGGGACGAGCAGTACTTC. Amino acids: CASTRGAGTGDEQYF. The entire variable domain, with the rest obtained from reference TRBV2 and TRBJ2-7, is as follows: EPEVTQTPSHQVTQMGQEVILRCVPISNHLYFYWYRQILGQKVEFLVSFYNNEISEKSEIFDDQFSVERPDGSNFTLKIRSTKLEDSAMYFCASTRGAGTGDEQYFGPGTRLTVT.

The J gene is TRBJ2-6, the V gene TRBV18; tentatively, D is TRBD1 or TRBD2 (7 bases each). Germline CDR1 and CDR2: KGHSH and LQKENI. The V end was cut by 6 bases, the J end by 0 bases, with 12 bases between. The CDR3 runs to 16 residues. CDR3 sequence: CASSQGGTSGANVLTF. In DNA form, the CDR3 reads TGTGCCAGCTCCCAGGGGGGGACCTCTGGGGCCAACGTCCTGACTTTC.

V is TRBV30 and J is TRBJ1-2; maybe TRBD1 (6 bases). CDR3 size: 14 residues. V gave up 2 bases and J gave up 7 bases, with 17 bases separating them. The germline gives CDR1 GTSNPN, CDR2 SVGIG (reference sequence). This chain's CDR3 is CAWSQNRGRGGYTF. DNA for the CDR3: TGTGCCTGGAGTCAAAATCGGGGGCGCGGTGGCTACACCTTC. The whole variable domain, remainder taken from reference TRBV30 and TRBJ1-2, is SQTIHQWPATLVQPVGSPLSLECTVEGTSNPNLYWYRQAAGRGLQLLFYSVGIGQISSEVPQNLSASRPQDRQFILSSKKLLLSDSGFYLCAWSQNRGRGGYTFGSGTRLTVV.

The chain couples TRBV19 to TRBJ2-5, with D unclear. The DNA matches TRBJ2-7 better at its end, which makes the J call doubtful. The CDR3 contains 13 residues. Looked up from germline, CDR1 is LNHDA and CDR2 is SQIVND (reference sequence). The CDR3 sequence is CASSRTIRYEQYF. The CDR3 DNA reads TGTGCCAGTAGTAGGACGATCCGATACGAGCAGTACTTC.

The chain employs TRBV20-1 and TRBJ2-6; D is undetermined. Per germline, CDR1 DFQATT and CDR2 SNEGSKA (reference sequence). The CDR3 covers 11 residues. Trimming removed 5 bases at V and 5 bases at J, with 4 bases between. CDR3 sequence reads: CSARRANVLTF. DNA for the CDR3: TGCAGTGCTCGTAGGGCCAACGTCCTGACTTTC.

With regard to this clone: The junction departs from germline at one end; a sequencing error may be responsible. The chain links TRBV2 to TRBJ2-1; D is tentatively TRBD1 or TRBD2 (6 bases each). Germline CDR1 SNHLY, CDR2 FYNNEI. This CDR3 has 13 amino acids. CDR3 DNA: TGTGCCAGCAGGGAAGAACAGGGCGGGAAGCAGTTCTTC. Its protein product is CASREEQGGKQFF.

The V gene is TRBV6-4, the J gene TRBJ2-2, with 9 nucleotides matching TRBD2. The germline gives CDR1 MRHNA, CDR2 SNTAGT. CDR3 length: 14 amino acids. V trimming: 7 bases; J trimming: 4 bases; junction bases outside the gene matches: 4. This CDR3 reads CASNGAGGTGELFF. In nucleotides, the CDR3 is TGTGCCAGCAATGGAGCGGGAGGCACCGGGGAGCTGTTTTTT.

This clone was seen just once. The chain employs TRBV5-4 and TRBJ1-5, with 9 bases fitting TRBD1. This CDR3 spans 14 amino acids. CDR1 and CDR2 (germline): SGHNT, YYREEE (reference sequence). J was trimmed by 9 bases and V by 4 bases; bases with no gene match: 8. The CDR3 nucleotides are TGTGCCAGCAGCCTGGACAGGGGCGCGTCGCCCCAGCATTTT. Its protein is CASSLDRGASPQHF.

The V and J genes are TRBV5-1 and TRBJ2-1; TRBD2 matches 9 bases. Germline CDR1 and CDR2: SGHRS and YFSETQ. This CDR3 comprises 17 residues. V was pared by 4 bases and J by 3 bases, with 11 bases of the junction left unmatched. The CDR3 nucleotides read TGCGCCAGCAGCGGACGGACTAGCGACGGGGGCTACAATGAGCAGTTCTTC. Its protein is CASSGRTSDGGYNEQFF.

The genes are TRBV7-6 and TRBJ2-5; 7 positions agree with TRBD2. V lost 10 bases, J lost 2 bases, and 7 bases stayed unmatched. Germline V gene data show CDR1 as SGHVS and CDR2 as FNYEAQ. The CDR3 extends over 13 amino acids. CDR3 sequence reads: CATQGLSQETQYF. The CDR3 DNA reads as TGTGCCACCCAGGGACTATCTCAAGAGACCCAGTACTTC.

CDR3 nucleotide sequence: TGTGCCAGCAGTGGGAAGGGGAATGGAGGCACAGATACGCAGTATTTT. It is translated as CASSGKGNGGTDTQYF. V usage is TRBV6-1 and J usage is TRBJ2-3; the D gene is possibly TRBD1 (5 bases). CDR3 length: 16 residues. The V end lost 4 bases, the J end lost 1 base, and 15 bases lay between the germline ends. Germline V gene sequence: CDR1 MNHNS, CDR2 SASEGT.

This chain connects TRBV6-1 to TRBJ2-7; 9 bases match TRBD1. V gave up 6 bases and J gave up 5 bases; unmatched junction bases: 2. Germline V gives CDR1 MNHNS, CDR2 SASEGT. CDR3 length: 12 residues. CDR3 amino acids: CASRDRGHEQYF. The DNA for the CDR3 is TGTGCCAGCAGGGACAGGGGACACGAGCAGTACTTC.

The chain links TRBV18 to TRBJ1-5; 11 bases align to TRBD1. The CDR3 contains 15 residues. J gave up 6 bases and V 2 bases, and 3 bases lay outside the gene matches. Germline V gene data show CDR1 as KGHSH and CDR2 as LQKENI. The CDR3 nucleotides read TGTGCCAGCTCACCAGGACAGGGGGCAGTTCAGCCCCAGCATTTT. This codes for CASSPGQGAVQPQHF.

This chain joins TRBV7-2 and TRBJ1-2, with D tentatively TRBD1 (6 bases). Looked up from germline, CDR1 is SGHTA and CDR2 is FQGNSA. The CDR3 contains 14 residues. The germline V and J ends were trimmed by 5 bases and 4 bases, with 14 bases remaining between them. Written as DNA, the CDR3 is TGTGCCAGCAGCCCTCGACAGGAGAGCTATGGCTACACCTTC. This gives the protein CASSPRQESYGYTF.

V usage is TRBV5-1 and J usage is TRBJ1-2; tentatively, D is TRBD1 (6 bases). V lost 3 bases, J lost 7 bases, and 10 bases lay in between. The CDR3 is 12 amino acids. The germline V gene has CDR1 SGHRS and CDR2 YFSETQ. Here the CDR3 reads CASSSGQPGYTF. DNA for the CDR3: TGCGCCAGCAGCTCCGGACAGCCTGGCTACACCTTC.

Only one count was recorded for this clone. This sequence joins TRBV5-8 and TRBJ2-2, with a weak D call TRBD2 (6 bases). Looked up from germline, CDR1 is SGHTS and CDR2 is YDEGEE. Deletions cut 4 bases from V and 0 bases from J, with 10 bases between. The CDR3 consists of 15 residues. The CDR3 DNA is TGTGCCAGCAGCCCCGGGACTGCGAACACCGGGGAGCTGTTTTTT. Protein product: CASSPGTANTGELFF.

This chain connects TRBV5-8 to TRBJ2-7, with 8 nucleotides matching TRBD1. V lost 7 bases, J lost 3 bases, and 9 bases stayed unmatched. The CDR3 loop spans 14 amino acids. The germline V gene has CDR1 SGHTS and CDR2 YDEGEE. In DNA form, the CDR3 reads TGTGCCAGCGGAACGGGACAGGAGTTCTACGAGCAGTACTTC. It yields the protein CASGTGQEFYEQYF.